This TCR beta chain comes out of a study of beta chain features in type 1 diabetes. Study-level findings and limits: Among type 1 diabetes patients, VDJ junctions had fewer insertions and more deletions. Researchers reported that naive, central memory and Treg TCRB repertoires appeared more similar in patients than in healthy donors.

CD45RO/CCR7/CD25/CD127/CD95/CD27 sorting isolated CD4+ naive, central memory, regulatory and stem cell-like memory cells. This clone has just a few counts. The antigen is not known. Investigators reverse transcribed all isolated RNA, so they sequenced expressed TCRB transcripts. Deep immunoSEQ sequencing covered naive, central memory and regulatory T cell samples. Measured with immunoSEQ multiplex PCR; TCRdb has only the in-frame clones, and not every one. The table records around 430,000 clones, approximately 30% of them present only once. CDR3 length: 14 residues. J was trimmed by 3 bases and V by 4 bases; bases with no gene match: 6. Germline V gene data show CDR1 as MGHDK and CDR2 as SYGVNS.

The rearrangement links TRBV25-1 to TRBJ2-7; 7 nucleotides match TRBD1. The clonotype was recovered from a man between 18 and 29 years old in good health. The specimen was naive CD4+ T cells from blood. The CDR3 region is CASSGSGQLYEQYF. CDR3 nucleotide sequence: TGTGCCAGCAGTGGGTCGGGACAGCTCTACGAGCAGTACTTC.